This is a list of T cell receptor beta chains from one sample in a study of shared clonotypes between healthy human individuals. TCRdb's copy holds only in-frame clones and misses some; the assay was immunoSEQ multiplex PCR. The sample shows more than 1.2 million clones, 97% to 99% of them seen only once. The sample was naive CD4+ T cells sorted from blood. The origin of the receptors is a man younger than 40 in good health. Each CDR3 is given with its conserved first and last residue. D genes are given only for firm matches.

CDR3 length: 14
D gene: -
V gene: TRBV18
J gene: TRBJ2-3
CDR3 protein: CASSPDWDPDTQYF
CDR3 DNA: TGTGCCAGCTCACCAGACTGGGATCCAGATACGCAGTATTTT

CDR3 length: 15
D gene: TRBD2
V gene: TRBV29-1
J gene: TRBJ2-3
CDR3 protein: CSVMGLAGATDTQYF
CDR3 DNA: TGCAGCGTTATGGGACTAGCGGGAGCCACAGATACGCAGTATTTT

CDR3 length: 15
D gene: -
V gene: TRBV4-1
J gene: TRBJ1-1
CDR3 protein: CASSPRRSANTEAFF
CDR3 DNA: TGCGCCAGCAGCCCCCGACGTTCTGCGAACACTGAAGCTTTCTTT

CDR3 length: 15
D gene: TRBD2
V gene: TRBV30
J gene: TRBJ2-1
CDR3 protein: CAWSLTGGLGNEQFF
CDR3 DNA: TGTGCCTGGAGTCTCACGGGAGGGCTAGGGAATGAGCAGTTCTTC

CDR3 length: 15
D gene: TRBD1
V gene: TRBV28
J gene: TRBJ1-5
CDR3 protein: CASRRTGTSNQPQHF
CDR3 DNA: TGTGCCAGCAGACGGACAGGGACTAGCAATCAGCCCCAGCATTTT

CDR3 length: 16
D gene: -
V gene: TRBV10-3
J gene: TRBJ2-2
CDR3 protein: CAIQPTDSANTGELFF
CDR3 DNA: TGTGCCATCCAACCTACCGACAGCGCGAACACCGGGGAGCTGTTTTTT

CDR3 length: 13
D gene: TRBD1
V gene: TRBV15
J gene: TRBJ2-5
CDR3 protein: CATSRDREETQYF
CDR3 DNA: TGTGCCACCAGCAGGGACAGGGAAGAGACCCAGTACTTC

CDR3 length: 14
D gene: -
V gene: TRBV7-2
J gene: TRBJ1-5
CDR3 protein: CASSRVGRSMAQHF
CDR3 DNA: TGTGCCAGCAGCCGGGTGGGCAGGTCCATGGCCCAGCATTTT

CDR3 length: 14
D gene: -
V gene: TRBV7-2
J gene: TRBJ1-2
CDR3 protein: CASSFYPGALGYTF
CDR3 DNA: TGTGCCAGCAGCTTTTATCCAGGGGCTCTTGGCTACACCTTC

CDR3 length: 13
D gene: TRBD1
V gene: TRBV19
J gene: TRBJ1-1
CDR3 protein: CASSGTANTEAFF
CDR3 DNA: TGTGCCAGTTCCGGGACAGCGAACACTGAAGCTTTCTTT

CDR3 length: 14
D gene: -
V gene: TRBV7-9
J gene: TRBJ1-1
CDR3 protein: CASSLEKANTEAFF
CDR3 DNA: TGTGCCAGCAGCTTAGAGAAAGCGAACACTGAAGCTTTCTTT

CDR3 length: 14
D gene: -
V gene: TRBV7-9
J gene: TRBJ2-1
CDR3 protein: CASSLEVSYNEQFF
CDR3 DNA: TGTGCCAGCAGCTTAGAGGTCTCCTACAATGAGCAGTTCTTC

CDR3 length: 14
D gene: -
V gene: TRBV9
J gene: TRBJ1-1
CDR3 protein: CASSVAGGGAEAFF
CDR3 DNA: TGTGCCAGCAGCGTAGCTGGCGGGGGCGCTGAAGCTTTCTTT

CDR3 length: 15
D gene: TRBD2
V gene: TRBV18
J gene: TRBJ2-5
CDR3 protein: CASSPNREGRETQYF
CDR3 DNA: TGTGCCAGCTCACCAAACCGGGAGGGCCGGGAGACCCAGTACTTC

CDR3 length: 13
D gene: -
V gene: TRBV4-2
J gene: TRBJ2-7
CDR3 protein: CASSQDRLVEQYF
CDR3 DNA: TGTGCCAGCAGCCAAGATCGACTTGTCGAGCAGTACTTC